The next 28 T cell receptor beta chains were all read from a single sample in a study of cytomegalovirus exposure and HLA in healthy donors. 13 Jbeta primers and 60 Vbeta primers were used for the PCR. Libraries were prepared by immunoSEQ multiplex PCR; TCRdb keeps only in-frame clonotypes and omits some of them. The sample has about 140,000 clones; almost 85% are singletons. The source material was PBMCs. Source of these receptors: a woman in her sixties in good health and CMV-seropositive.

The chain has TRBV4-2 and TRBJ2-7, with 8 nucleotides matching TRBD1. The ends lost 2 bases at V and 2 bases at J; junction bases unmatched: 8. Looked up from germline, CDR1 is LGHNA and CDR2 is YNFKEQ. CDR3 length equals 16 residues. For the CDR3, the DNA is TGTGCCAGCAGCCAACCCGGACAGGGCGCAACCTACGAGCAGTACTTC. Protein: CASSQPGQGATYEQYF.

The chain uses TRBV10-3 and TRBJ2-1; weak D call: TRBD2 (6 bases). The CDR3 loop spans 13 amino acids. Trimming shortened V by 6 bases and J by 7 bases, and 13 bases separated the two germline ends. Germline-derived CDR1 and CDR2 are ENHRY and SYGVKD. The CDR3 region has the DNA TGTGCCATCAGCGTGGGCGGGGTAAATGAGCAGTTCTTC. Residues: CAISVGGVNEQFF.

CDR3 amino acids: CASSARSGWTEAFF. The CDR3 region has the DNA TGCGCCAGCAGCGCAAGGTCGGGGTGGACTGAAGCTTTCTTT. The rearrangement uses TRBV4-1 and TRBJ1-1, with no clear D. The CDR3 sequence is 14 residues long. Trimming took 5 bases from V and 5 from J, leaving 15 bases between them. CDR1 is MGHRA and CDR2 is YSYEKL in the germline V gene.

This chain connects TRBV10-3 to TRBJ1-4, with D unresolved. CDR3 length equals 13 residues. From germline, CDR1 is ENHRY and CDR2 SYGVKD. Deletions cut 6 bases from V and 5 bases from J, with 10 bases between. CDR3 sequence (DNA): TGTGCCATCAGGCCGGACTCAAATGAAAAACTGTTTTTT. This encodes CAIRPDSNEKLFF.

The chain combines TRBV6-5 with TRBJ2-4, with TRBD2 as a possible D gene (5 bases). The CDR3 runs 14 residues. V was clipped by 6 bases and J by 14 bases, with 23 bases between them. Germline CDR1 MNHEY, CDR2 SVGAGI. CDR3 in amino acids: CASSHPLAYPGKYF. The CDR3 DNA follows: TGTGCCAGCAGCCATCCCTTAGCGTATCCTGGGAAGTACTTC.

The gene calls are TRBV25-1 and TRBJ2-1, with 10 bases that match TRBD1. This CDR3 comprises 16 residues. CDR1 is MGHDK and CDR2 is SYGVNS in the germline V gene. Trimming cost V 5 bases and J 7 bases; bases outside gene matches: 11. CDR3 bases: TGTGCCAGCAGTCCCTCGGGACAGGGGCGTAGAAATGAGCAGTTCTTC. It yields the protein CASSPSGQGRRNEQFF.

CDR3 nucleotides: TGTGCCAGTACGGTGGTAGCGGGAGGGCCGACAGATACGCAGTATTTT. Translation gives CASTVVAGGPTDTQYF. J is TRBJ2-3 and V is TRBV19; 11 nucleotides align to TRBD2. From germline, CDR1 is LNHDA and CDR2 SQIVND (reference sequence). Trimming removed 7 bases from V and 3 bases from J; junction bases left unmatched: 9. There are 16 residues in the CDR3.

This clone was seen just once. The chain has TRBV11-3 and TRBJ2-5, with a tentative D call TRBD1 (5 bases). Trimming took off 2 bases at V and 5 bases at J, with 12 bases between the two ends. Per the germline V gene, CDR1 is SGHNT and CDR2 is YENEEA. The length of the CDR3 is 14 residues. The CDR3 DNA is TGTGCCAGCAGCTTATCCCGGACATGGGAGACCCAGTACTTC. Translation: CASSLSRTWETQYF.

The genes are TRBV30 and TRBJ2-5, with D perhaps matching TRBD1 (5 bases). CDR1 and CDR2 (germline): GTSNPN, SVGIG (reference sequence). This CDR3 is 13 amino acids long. The ends were cut back, 4 bases at V and 3 bases at J, with 12 bases in the middle. CDR3 amino acids: CAWIGQGEETQYF. In DNA form, the CDR3 reads TGTGCCTGGATAGGGCAGGGTGAAGAGACCCAGTACTTC.

CDR3 DNA sequence: TGTGCCAGCAGCTTGGCCGACAGGGGGCACAATGAGCAGTTCTTC. It specifies CASSLADRGHNEQFF. The chain employs TRBV5-4 and TRBJ2-7, with TRBD1 identical over 10 bases. The end of the DNA fits TRBJ2-1 better, so the J call may be wrong. This CDR3 has 15 residues. Germline-derived CDR1 and CDR2 are SGHNT and YYREEE (reference sequence).

The chain joins TRBV5-8 to TRBJ1-5; possibly TRBD1 for D (5 bases). Germline loops: CDR1 SGHTS, CDR2 YDEGEE. With 7 bases removed from V and 6 bases from J, the gap between germline ends came to 17 bases. The CDR3 has 14 amino acids. The chain's CDR3 is CASRGSLGGQPQHF. In nucleotides, the CDR3 is TGTGCCAGCCGCGGGTCTCTCGGGGGTCAGCCCCAGCATTTT.

V is TRBV28 and J is TRBJ2-5, with D uncertain. The DNA end lines up better with TRBJ2-7; the J call may be wrong. The CDR3 extends over 14 amino acids. CDR1 and CDR2 from the germline V gene are MDHEN and SYDVKM. The CDR3 reads CASSSVDTSYEQYF. CDR3 in DNA: TGTGCCAGCAGCTCTGTTGACACATCCTACGAGCAGTACTTC.

CDR3 bases: TGTGCCAGCAGCTTGGGGGGTTGGGGCCAGGATCAGCCCCAGCATTTT. It translates to CASSLGGWGQDQPQHF. The rearrangement uses TRBV5-8 and TRBJ1-5; perhaps TRBD1 as D (5 bases). This CDR3 region has 16 residues. The V end was cut by 0 bases, the J end by 5 bases, with 15 bases between. Germline values: CDR1 SGHTS, CDR2 YDEGEE.

Points on this clone: At one boundary the junction diverges from the germline segment, which might be a read error. V and J are TRBV27 and TRBJ2-5; D perhaps matches TRBD2 (5 bases). The germline gives CDR1 MNHEY, CDR2 SMNVEV (reference sequence). This CDR3 region has 15 residues. The CDR3 nucleotides are TGTACCAGCAATCCCCGCGCGGCGGGTTGGGAGACCCAGTACTTC. Protein: CTSNPRAAGWETQYF.

This sequence joins TRBV30 and TRBJ2-1, with 7 bases fitting TRBD2. Trimming removed 4 bases from V and 5 bases from J; junction bases left unmatched: 5. Germline CDR1 and CDR2: GTSNPN and SVGIG (reference sequence). This CDR3 is built from 13 residues. CDR3 sequence: CAWTRLANNEQFF. As DNA, the CDR3 is TGTGCCTGGACGAGACTAGCTAACAATGAGCAGTTCTTC.

The CDR3 nucleotides read TGTGCCAGCAGTCCCGGGACAGGGGCCAGAGCTAACTATGGCTACACCTTC. It translates to CASSPGTGARANYGYTF. The V and J genes are TRBV27 and TRBJ1-2; the match to TRBD1 covers 10 bases. With 5 bases clipped from V and 0 bases from J, the junction kept 9 bases outside the gene matches. The CDR3 sequence is 17 residues long. Germline V gene lookup returns CDR1 MNHEY and CDR2 SMNVEV (reference sequence).

The chain employs TRBV10-1 and TRBJ2-3, with TRBD2 identical over 12 bases. CDR3 size: 18 residues. CDR1 WNHNN and CDR2 SYGVQD come from the germline V gene (reference sequence). V was clipped by 2 bases and J by 4 bases; unmatched bases: 10. In DNA, the CDR3 is TGCGCCAGCAGTGAGGTATCTAGCGGGAGGGCCAGGGCAGATACGCAGTATTTT. It specifies CASSEVSSGRARADTQYF.

The chain is built from TRBV5-1 and TRBJ1-1, with 8 nucleotides matching TRBD1. The CDR3 has 14 residues. Germline CDR1 reads SGHRS; CDR2 reads YFSETQ. Losses at the gene ends were 2 bases for V and 6 bases for J; bases not matched to a gene: 6. CDR3 in amino acids: CASSLPGQVPEAFF. The DNA for the CDR3 is TGCGCCAGCAGCTTACCGGGACAGGTCCCTGAAGCTTTCTTT.

This rearrangement joins TRBV6-1 to TRBJ2-7; D uncertain. From germline, CDR1 is MNHNS and CDR2 SASEGT. Trimming shortened V by 6 bases and J by 2 bases, and 5 bases separated the two germline ends. This CDR3 comprises 11 residues. The chain's CDR3 is CASRAPYEQYF. CDR3 coding DNA: TGTGCCAGCAGGGCTCCCTACGAGCAGTACTTC.

The chain combines TRBV27 with TRBJ2-2, with 9 bases that match TRBD2. V lost 6 bases and J lost 8; bases outside the gene matches: 10. Germline V gives CDR1 MNHEY, CDR2 SMNVEV (reference sequence). The CDR3 sequence is 15 residues long. The CDR3 here is CASSKGLAGSGELFF. CDR3 DNA: TGTGCCAGCAGCAAGGGGCTAGCGGGGTCGGGGGAGCTGTTTTTT.

The V call is TRBV28, the J call TRBJ2-4; 7 bases match TRBD2. J gave up 1 base and V 1 base, and 4 bases lay outside the gene matches. The CDR3 runs 16 residues. Germline-derived CDR1 and CDR2 are MDHEN and SYDVKM. CDR3 bases: TGTGCCAGCAGTTTATATGCAGCGGGGGCCAAAAACATTCAGTACTTC. Its translation is CASSLYAAGAKNIQYF.

The V and J genes are TRBV5-4 and TRBJ2-7; TRBD2 is a possible D gene (6 bases). The length of the CDR3 is 11 residues. CDR1 SGHNT and CDR2 YYREEE come from the germline V gene (reference sequence). With 10 bases removed from V and 8 bases from J, the gap between germline ends came to 16 bases. The DNA of the CDR3 is TGTGCCGCCCGGGGGATGGGGAAGCAGTACTTC. It yields the protein CAARGMGKQYF. The variable domain in full, completed from reference TRBV5-4 and TRBJ2-7, reads ETGVTQSPTHLIKTRGQQVTLRCSSQSGHNTVSWYQQALGQGPQFIFQYYREEENGRGNFPPRFSGLQFPNYSSELNVNALELDDSALYLCAARGMGKQYFGPGTRLTVT.

CDR3 DNA: TGTGCTAGTGGTTCAACTAGCGGGAGTTCCCTTCTTCATGAGCAGTTCTTC. This sequence encodes CASGSTSGSSLLHEQFF. V usage is TRBV12-5 and J usage is TRBJ2-1, with 11 bases matching TRBD2. The J segment lost 8 bases and the V segment lost 4 bases, leaving 13 bases of the junction unmatched. Germline-derived CDR1 and CDR2 are LGHNT and FRNRAP. The CDR3 is made up of 17 amino acids.

The V and J genes are TRBV4-3 and TRBJ2-7; the D is unclear. The ends were cut back, 0 bases at V and 2 bases at J, with 11 bases in the middle. Germline V gives CDR1 LGHNA, CDR2 YSLEER. The CDR3 is 15 residues long. Here the CDR3 DNA reads TGCGCCAGCAGCCAAGAGTTACGGGTCACCTACGAGCAGTACTTC. Translating gives CASSQELRVTYEQYF.

The J gene is TRBJ2-5, the V gene TRBV28; D may be TRBD2 (6 bases). Looked up from germline, CDR1 is MDHEN and CDR2 is SYDVKM. The CDR3 loop spans 15 amino acids. V was shortened by 5 bases and J by 7 bases, with 20 bases between the two germline ends. The CDR3 protein is CASSRPTGLGGTQYF. The CDR3 DNA reads TGTGCCAGCAGTCGCCCCACAGGCCTCGGGGGGACCCAGTACTTC.

This clone showed up just once. The CDR3 here is CASSPGQGRTDTQYF. Here the CDR3 DNA reads TGTGCCAGCAGCCCCGGACAGGGGCGCACAGATACGCAGTATTTT. This chain links TRBV2 with TRBJ2-3; 9 bases are a match to TRBD1. Germline CDR1 is SNHLY and CDR2 is FYNNEI. The V gene end was trimmed by 6 bases and the J gene end by 1 base; junction bases not matched to a gene: 5. CDR3 length: 15 amino acids.

This clone was seen only once. The gene calls are TRBV6-5 and TRBJ2-2; 9 bases map to TRBD2. CDR3 size: 15 residues. Germline-derived CDR1 and CDR2 are MNHEY and SVGAGI. V was clipped by 6 bases and J by 8 bases; unmatched bases: 10. CDR3 bases: TGTGCCAGCAGAACTCTAGCGGGGTTGCCAGGGGAGCTGTTTTTT. It specifies CASRTLAGLPGELFF.

This clone was seen just once. This chain links TRBV27 with TRBJ2-7; TRBD1 matches at 8 bases. Germline lookup yields CDR1 MNHEY and CDR2 SMNVEV (reference sequence). The CDR3 extends over 15 amino acids. V trimming: 4 bases; J trimming: 3 bases; junction bases outside the gene matches: 8. The CDR3 region has the DNA TGTGCCAGCAGTTCCGCGACAGGGGATTACTACGAGCAGTACTTC. Encoded protein: CASSSATGDYYEQYF.